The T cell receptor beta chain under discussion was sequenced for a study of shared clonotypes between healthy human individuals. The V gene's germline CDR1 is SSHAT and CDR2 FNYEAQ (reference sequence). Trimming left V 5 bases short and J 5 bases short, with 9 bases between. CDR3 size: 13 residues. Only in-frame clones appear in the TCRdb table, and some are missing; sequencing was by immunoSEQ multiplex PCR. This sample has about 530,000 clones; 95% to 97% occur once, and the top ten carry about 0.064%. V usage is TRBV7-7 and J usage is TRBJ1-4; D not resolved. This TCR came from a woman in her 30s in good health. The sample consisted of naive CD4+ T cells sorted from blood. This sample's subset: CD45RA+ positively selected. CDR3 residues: CASSQLGNEKLFF. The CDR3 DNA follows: TGTGCCAGCAGCCAACTGGGGAATGAAAAACTGTTTTTT.